Following are 10 T cell receptor beta chains from one sample sequenced in a study of cytomegalovirus exposure and HLA in healthy donors. PCR primers comprised 60 Vbeta and 13 Jbeta primers. Sequencing was performed with immunoSEQ multiplex PCR; in TCRdb, only in-frame clones are kept and a portion is missing. The repertoire consists of roughly 160,000 clones, with around 78% occurring once and the leading ten covering around 3.1%. Source material: PBMCs. The receptors originated from a woman between 50 and 59 years old in good health and CMV-seropositive.

This clone has just one count. This chain connects TRBV11-3 to TRBJ2-5; D might be TRBD2 (6 bases). V lost 2 bases to trimming and J lost 2 bases, with 15 bases between them. In germline, CDR1 is SGHNT, CDR2 YENEEA. There are 16 residues in the CDR3. The CDR3 is CASSLLVAEHQETQYF. The CDR3 region has the DNA TGTGCCAGCAGCTTATTGGTAGCGGAGCATCAAGAGACCCAGTACTTC.

This clone showed up just a few times. The genes are TRBV28 and TRBJ2-3; 11 nucleotides align to TRBD2. Trimming removed 3 bases from V and 6 bases from J; junction bases left unmatched: 20. CDR3 size: 20 residues. In germline, CDR1 is MDHEN, CDR2 SYDVKM. The CDR3, as DNA: TGTGCCAGCAGTTTTCCGATGAGCGCTCTACTAGCGGGAGCTGGGGATACGCAGTATTTT. Encoded protein: CASSFPMSALLAGAGDTQYF.

The V call is TRBV7-9, the J call TRBJ1-5; 9 nucleotides match TRBD1. Germline V gene sequence: CDR1 SEHNR, CDR2 FQNEAQ (reference sequence). Losses at the gene ends were 8 bases for V and 7 bases for J; bases not matched to a gene: 12. CDR3 length equals 15 residues. The DNA of the CDR3 is TGTGCCAGCGGACCGGGACAGGGTCAGGCGCAGCCCCAGCATTTT. This codes for CASGPGQGQAQPQHF.

This rearrangement joins TRBV19 to TRBJ2-7, with TRBD2 matching 7 bases. CDR3 length: 12 residues. Germline V lookup: CDR1 LNHDA, CDR2 SQIVND (reference sequence). Trimming removed 4 bases from V and 5 bases from J; junction bases left unmatched: 2. The CDR3 bases are TGTGCCAGTAGTAACCGGGGGGACGAGCAGTACTTC. Residues: CASSNRGDEQYF. Complete variable domain (other parts from reference TRBV19 and TRBJ2-7): DGGITQSPKYLFRKEGQNVTLSCEQNLNHDAMYWYRQDPGQGLRLIYYSQIVNDFQKGDIAEGYSVSREKKESFPLTVTSAQKNPTAFYLCASSNRGDEQYFGPGTRLTVT.

This chain connects TRBV4-3 to TRBJ2-6; no reliable D call. Germline values: CDR1 LGHNA, CDR2 YSLEER. The V end was cut by 1 base, the J end by 1 base, with 5 bases between. The CDR3 consists of 15 residues. CDR3 sequence (DNA): TGCGCCAGCAGCCAAGCGCGTTCTGGGGCCAACGTCCTGACTTTC. This encodes CASSQARSGANVLTF.

This chain links TRBV6-5 with TRBJ1-2, with 7 bases matching TRBD1. This CDR3 spans 15 amino acids. In germline, CDR1 is MNHEY, CDR2 SVGAGI. The junction had 9 bases not matched to a gene; V was cut back by 4 bases and J by 4 bases. The CDR3, as DNA: TGTGCCAGCAGTTCCTCGGGACAGCCATCCTATGGCTACACCTTC. Its translation: CASSSSGQPSYGYTF.

V is TRBV28 and J is TRBJ1-1, with D possibly TRBD1 on 5 matching bases. Trimming took 4 bases from V and 5 from J, leaving 17 bases between them. Germline V gene data show CDR1 as MDHEN and CDR2 as SYDVKM. The CDR3 is made up of 15 amino acids. The chain's CDR3 is CASSWQGPGRTEAFF. CDR3 nucleotide sequence: TGTGCCAGCAGTTGGCAGGGTCCGGGTCGGACTGAAGCTTTCTTT.

The V call is TRBV10-2, the J call TRBJ2-7; 9 bases are a match to TRBD2. After removal of 6 bases from V and 3 bases from J, the junction contained 6 bases not matched to a gene. The CDR3 contains 14 residues. The V gene's germline CDR1 is WSHSY and CDR2 SAAADI. The CDR3 spells CASRVAGALYEQYF. As DNA, the CDR3 is TGCGCCAGCAGAGTAGCGGGAGCCCTCTACGAGCAGTACTTC.

The chain uses TRBV5-1 and TRBJ2-2; tentative D call: TRBD1 (5 bases). The germline V gene has CDR1 SGHRS and CDR2 YFSETQ. The germline V and J ends were trimmed by 2 bases and 5 bases, with 13 bases remaining between them. This CDR3 is built from 15 residues. CDR3 region: CASSLETPGTGELFF. The CDR3 DNA is TGCGCCAGCAGCTTAGAGACTCCAGGGACCGGGGAGCTGTTTTTT.

The V call is TRBV7-2, the J call TRBJ2-7, with TRBD2 matching 13 bases. With V trimmed by 4 bases and J by 4 bases, 13 bases remained unmatched. Germline lookup yields CDR1 SGHTA and CDR2 FQGNSA. The CDR3 runs 18 residues. CDR3 protein: CASSYRKRTGLAGYEQYF. For the CDR3, the DNA is TGTGCCAGCAGCTATAGGAAGAGAACGGGACTAGCGGGGTACGAGCAGTACTTC. The variable domain in full, completed from reference TRBV7-2 and TRBJ2-7, reads GAGVSQSPSNKVTEKGKDVELRCDPISGHTALYWYRQSLGQGLEFLIYFQGNSAPDKSGLPSDRFSAERTGGSVSTLTIQRTQQEDSAVYLCASSYRKRTGLAGYEQYFGPGTRLTVT.